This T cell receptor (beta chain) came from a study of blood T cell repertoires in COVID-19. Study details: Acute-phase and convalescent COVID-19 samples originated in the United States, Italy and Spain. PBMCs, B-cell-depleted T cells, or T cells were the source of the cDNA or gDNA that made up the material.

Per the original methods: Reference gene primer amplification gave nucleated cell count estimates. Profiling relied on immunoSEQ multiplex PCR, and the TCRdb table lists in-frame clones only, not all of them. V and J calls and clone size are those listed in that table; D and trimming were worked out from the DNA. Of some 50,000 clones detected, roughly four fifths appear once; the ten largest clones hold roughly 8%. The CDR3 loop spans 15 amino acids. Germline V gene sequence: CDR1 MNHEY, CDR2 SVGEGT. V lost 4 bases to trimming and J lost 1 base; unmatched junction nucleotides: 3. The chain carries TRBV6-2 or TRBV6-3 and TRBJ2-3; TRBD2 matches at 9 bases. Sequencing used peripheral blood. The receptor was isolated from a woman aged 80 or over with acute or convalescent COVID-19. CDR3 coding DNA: TGTGCCAGCAGTTGGGGCGGGGGGGGCACAGATACGCAGTATTTT. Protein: CASSWGGGGTDTQYF.